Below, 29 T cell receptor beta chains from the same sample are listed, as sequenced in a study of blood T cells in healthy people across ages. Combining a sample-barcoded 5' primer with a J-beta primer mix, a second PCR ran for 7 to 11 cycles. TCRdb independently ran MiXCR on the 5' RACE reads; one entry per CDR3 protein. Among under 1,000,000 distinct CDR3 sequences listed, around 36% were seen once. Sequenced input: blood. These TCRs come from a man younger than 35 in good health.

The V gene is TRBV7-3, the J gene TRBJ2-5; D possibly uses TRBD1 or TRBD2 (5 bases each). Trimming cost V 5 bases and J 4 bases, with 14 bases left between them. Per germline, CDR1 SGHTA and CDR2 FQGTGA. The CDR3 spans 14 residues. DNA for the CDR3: TGTGCCAGCAGCAAACCGACAGAGGGAGAGACCCAGTACTTC. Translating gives CASSKPTEGETQYF.

The CDR3, as DNA: TGCAGCGCTCCAACAGGAGATGAAGCTTTCTTT. Translation: CSAPTGDEAFF. V usage is TRBV29-1 and J usage is TRBJ1-1; D may be TRBD1 (5 bases). The CDR3 has 11 amino acids. Germline V lookup: CDR1 SQVTM, CDR2 ANQGSEA. With 7 bases removed from V and 7 bases from J, the gap between germline ends came to 13 bases.

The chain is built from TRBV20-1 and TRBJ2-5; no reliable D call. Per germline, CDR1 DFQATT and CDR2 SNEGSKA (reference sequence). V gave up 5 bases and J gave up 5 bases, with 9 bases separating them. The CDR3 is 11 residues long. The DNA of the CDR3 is TGCAGTGCTGGCACGTGGGAGACCCAGTACTTC. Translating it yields CSAGTWETQYF.

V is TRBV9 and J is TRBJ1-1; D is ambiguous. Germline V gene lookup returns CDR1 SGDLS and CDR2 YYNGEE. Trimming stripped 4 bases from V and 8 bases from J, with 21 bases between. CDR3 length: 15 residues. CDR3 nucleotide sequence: TGTGCCAGCAGCCCGCAGCGCGATGAGACGGGGGAAGCTTTCTTT. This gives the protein CASSPQRDETGEAFF.

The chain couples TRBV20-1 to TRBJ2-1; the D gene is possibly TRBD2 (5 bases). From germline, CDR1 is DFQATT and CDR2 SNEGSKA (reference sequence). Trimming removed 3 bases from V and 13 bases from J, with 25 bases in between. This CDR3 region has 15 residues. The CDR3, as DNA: TGCAGTGCTAGTCCCAATTCGCTACATGGGGAGACCCAGTTCTTC. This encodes CSASPNSLHGETQFF.

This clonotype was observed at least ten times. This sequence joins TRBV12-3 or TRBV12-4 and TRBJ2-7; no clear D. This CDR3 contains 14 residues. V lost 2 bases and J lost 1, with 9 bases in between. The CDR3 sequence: CASSLHTDSYEQYF. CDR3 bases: TGTGCCAGCAGTTTACATACAGATTCCTACGAGCAGTACTTC.

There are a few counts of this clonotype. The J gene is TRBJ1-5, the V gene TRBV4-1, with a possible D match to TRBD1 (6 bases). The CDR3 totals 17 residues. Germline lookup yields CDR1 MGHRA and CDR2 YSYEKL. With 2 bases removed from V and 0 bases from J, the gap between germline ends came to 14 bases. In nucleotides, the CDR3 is TGCGCCAGCAGCCAAACCGGGACAACTTATAGCAATCAGCCCCAGCATTTT. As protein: CASSQTGTTYSNQPQHF.

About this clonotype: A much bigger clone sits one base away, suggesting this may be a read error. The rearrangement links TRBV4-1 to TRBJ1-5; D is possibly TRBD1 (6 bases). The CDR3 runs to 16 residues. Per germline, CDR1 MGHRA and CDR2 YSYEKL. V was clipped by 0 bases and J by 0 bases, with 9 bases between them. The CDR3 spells CASSQEGGLSNQPQHF. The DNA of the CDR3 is TGCGCCAGCAGCCAAGAAGGGGGGCTTAGCAATCAGCCCCAGCATTTT.

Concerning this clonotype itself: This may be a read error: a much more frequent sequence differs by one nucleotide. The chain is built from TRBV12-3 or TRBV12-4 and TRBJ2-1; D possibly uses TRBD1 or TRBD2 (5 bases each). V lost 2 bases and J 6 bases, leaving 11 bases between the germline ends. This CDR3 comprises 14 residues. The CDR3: CASSLRGAGNEQFF. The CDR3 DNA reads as TGTGCCAGCAGTTTAAGGGGTGCGGGCAATGAGCAGTTCTTC.

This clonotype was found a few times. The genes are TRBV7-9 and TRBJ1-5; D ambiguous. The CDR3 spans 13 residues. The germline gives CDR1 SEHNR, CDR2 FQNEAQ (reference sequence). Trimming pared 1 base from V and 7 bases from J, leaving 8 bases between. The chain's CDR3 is CASSLEVQQPQHF. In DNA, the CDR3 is TGTGCCAGCAGCTTAGAGGTCCAGCAGCCCCAGCATTTT.

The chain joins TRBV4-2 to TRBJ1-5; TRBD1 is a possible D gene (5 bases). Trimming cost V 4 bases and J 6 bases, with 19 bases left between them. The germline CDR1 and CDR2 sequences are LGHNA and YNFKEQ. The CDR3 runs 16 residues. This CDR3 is CASSPEGAGTRQPQHF. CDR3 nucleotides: TGTGCCAGCAGCCCCGAAGGCGCAGGGACTCGTCAGCCCCAGCATTTT.

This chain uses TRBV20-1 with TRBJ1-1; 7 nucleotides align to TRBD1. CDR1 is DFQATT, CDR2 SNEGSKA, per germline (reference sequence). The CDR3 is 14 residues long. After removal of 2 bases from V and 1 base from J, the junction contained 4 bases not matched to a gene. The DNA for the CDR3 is TGCAGTGCTAGACCCGGGACAGCGAACACTGAAGCTTTCTTT. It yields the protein CSARPGTANTEAFF.

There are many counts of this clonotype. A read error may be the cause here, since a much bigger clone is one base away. This CDR3 is CASSVGPPTDTQYF. In DNA form, the CDR3 reads TGTGCCAGCAGCGTAGGACCCCCTACAGATACGCAGTATTTT. The chain carries TRBV9 and TRBJ2-3; D is undetermined. This CDR3 is built from 14 residues. Germline values: CDR1 SGDLS, CDR2 YYNGEE. V was clipped by 0 bases and J by 3 bases, with 8 bases between them.

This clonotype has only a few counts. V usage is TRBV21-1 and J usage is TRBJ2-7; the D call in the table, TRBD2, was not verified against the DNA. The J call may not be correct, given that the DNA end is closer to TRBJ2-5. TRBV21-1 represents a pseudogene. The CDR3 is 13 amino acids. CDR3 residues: CASSKRGRETQYF. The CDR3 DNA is TGTGCCAGCAGCAAGCGGGGGCGGGAGACCCAGTACTTC.

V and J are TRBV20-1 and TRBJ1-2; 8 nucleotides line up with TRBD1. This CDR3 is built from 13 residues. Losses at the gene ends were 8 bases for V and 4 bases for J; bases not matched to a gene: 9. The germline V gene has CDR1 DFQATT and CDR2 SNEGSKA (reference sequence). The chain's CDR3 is CSSSRTGLYGYTF. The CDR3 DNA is TGCAGTTCCTCTAGGACAGGGCTCTATGGCTACACCTTC.

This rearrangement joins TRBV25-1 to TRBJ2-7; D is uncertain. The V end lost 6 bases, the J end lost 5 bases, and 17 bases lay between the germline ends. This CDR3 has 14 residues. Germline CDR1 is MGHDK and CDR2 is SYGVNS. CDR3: CASSDFKGLHEQYF. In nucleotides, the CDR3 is TGTGCCAGCAGCGACTTCAAGGGTTTGCACGAGCAGTACTTC.

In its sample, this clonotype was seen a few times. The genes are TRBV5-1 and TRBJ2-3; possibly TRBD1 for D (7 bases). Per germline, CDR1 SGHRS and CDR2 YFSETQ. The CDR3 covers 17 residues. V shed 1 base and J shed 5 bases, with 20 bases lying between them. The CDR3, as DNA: TGCGCCAGCAGCTTGTCACTGCCTGGAGGGGGCCAAGATACGCAGTATTTT. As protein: CASSLSLPGGGQDTQYF. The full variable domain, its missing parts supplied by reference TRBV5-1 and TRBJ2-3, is KAGVTQTPRYLIKTRGQQVTLSCSPISGHRSVSWYQQTPGQGLQFLFEYFSETQRNKGNFPGRFSGRQFSNSRSEMNVSTLELGDSALYLCASSLSLPGGGQDTQYFGPGTRLTVL.

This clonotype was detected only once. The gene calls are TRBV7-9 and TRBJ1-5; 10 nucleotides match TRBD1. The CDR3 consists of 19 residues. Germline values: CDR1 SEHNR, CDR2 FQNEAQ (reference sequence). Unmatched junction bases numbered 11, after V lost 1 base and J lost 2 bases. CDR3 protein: CASSLVEGQGLRGNQPQHF. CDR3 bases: TGTGCCAGCAGCTTAGTCGAGGGACAGGGGTTAAGGGGCAATCAGCCCCAGCATTTT.

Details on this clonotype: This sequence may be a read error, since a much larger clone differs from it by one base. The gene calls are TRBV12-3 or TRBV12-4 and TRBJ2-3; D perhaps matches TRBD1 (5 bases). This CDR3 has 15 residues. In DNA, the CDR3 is TGTACCAGCAGTTTAAGGGGCGTGAGCACAGATACGCAGTATTTT. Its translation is CTSSLRGVSTDTQYF.

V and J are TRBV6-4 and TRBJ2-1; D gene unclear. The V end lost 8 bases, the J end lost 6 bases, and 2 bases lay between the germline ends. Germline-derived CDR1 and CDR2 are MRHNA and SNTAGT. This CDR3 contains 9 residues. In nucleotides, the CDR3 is TGTGCCAGCCCCAATGAGCAGTTCTTC. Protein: CASPNEQFF.

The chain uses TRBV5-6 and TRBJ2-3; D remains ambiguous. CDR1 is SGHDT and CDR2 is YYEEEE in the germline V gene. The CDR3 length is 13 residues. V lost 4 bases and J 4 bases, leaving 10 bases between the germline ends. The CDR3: CASSQNRADTQYF. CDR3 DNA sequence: TGTGCCAGCAGCCAAAACAGAGCAGATACGCAGTATTTT.

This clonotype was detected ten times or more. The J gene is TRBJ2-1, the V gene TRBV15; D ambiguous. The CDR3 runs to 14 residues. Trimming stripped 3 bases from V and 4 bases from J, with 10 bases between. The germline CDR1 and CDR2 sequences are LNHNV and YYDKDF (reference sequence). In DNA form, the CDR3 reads TGTGCCACCAGCAGCGGTGACAATTACAATGAGCAGTTCTTC. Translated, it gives CATSSGDNYNEQFF.

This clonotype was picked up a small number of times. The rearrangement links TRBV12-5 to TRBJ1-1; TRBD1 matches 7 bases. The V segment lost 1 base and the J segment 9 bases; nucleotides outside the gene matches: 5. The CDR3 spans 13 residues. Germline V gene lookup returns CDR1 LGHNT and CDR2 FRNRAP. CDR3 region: CASGLGTGGQAFF. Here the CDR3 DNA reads TGTGCTAGTGGTTTGGGGACAGGCGGCCAAGCTTTCTTT. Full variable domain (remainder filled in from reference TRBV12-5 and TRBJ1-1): DARVTQTPRHKVTEMGQEVTMRCQPILGHNTVFWYRQTMMQGLELLAYFRNRAPLDDSGMPKDRFSAEMPDATLATLKIQPSEPRDSAVYFCASGLGTGGQAFFGQGTRLTVV.

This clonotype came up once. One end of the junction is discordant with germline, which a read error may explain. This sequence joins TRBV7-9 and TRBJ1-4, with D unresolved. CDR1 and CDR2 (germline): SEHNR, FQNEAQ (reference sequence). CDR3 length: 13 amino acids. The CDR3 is CASSLDTNENLFF. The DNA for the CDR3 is TGTGCCAGCAGCCTCGACACGAATGAAAATCTGTTTTTT. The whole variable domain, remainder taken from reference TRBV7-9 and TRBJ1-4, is DTGVSQNPRHKITKRGQNVTFRCDPISEHNRLYWYRQTLGQGPEFLTYFQNEAQLEKSRLLSDRFSAERPKGSFSTLEIQRTEQGDSAMYLCASSLDTNENLFFGSGTQLSVL.

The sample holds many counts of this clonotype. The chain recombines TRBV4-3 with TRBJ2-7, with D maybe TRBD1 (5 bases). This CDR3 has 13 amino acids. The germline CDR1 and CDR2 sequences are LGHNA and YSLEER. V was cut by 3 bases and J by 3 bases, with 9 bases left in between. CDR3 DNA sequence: TGCGCCAGCAGCCACGGACAAAACTACGAGCAGTACTTC. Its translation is CASSHGQNYEQYF.

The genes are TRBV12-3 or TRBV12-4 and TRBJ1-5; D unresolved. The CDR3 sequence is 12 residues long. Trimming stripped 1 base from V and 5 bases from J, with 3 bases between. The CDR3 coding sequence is TGTGCCAGCAGTTTAGACTATCAGCCCCAGCATTTT. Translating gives CASSLDYQPQHF.

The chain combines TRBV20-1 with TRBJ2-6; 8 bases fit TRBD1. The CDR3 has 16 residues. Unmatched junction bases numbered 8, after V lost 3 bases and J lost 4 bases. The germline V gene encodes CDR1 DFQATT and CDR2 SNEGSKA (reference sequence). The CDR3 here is CSARGQGAAGANVLTF. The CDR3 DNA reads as TGCAGTGCTAGGGGGCAGGGGGCGGCAGGGGCCAACGTCCTGACTTTC.

In nucleotides, the CDR3 is TGTGCCAGCAGCCACAGGGAAAACATTCAGTACTTC. The encoded protein is CASSHRENIQYF. The chain links TRBV12-3 or TRBV12-4 to TRBJ2-4; maybe TRBD1 (6 bases). The CDR3 totals 12 residues. Trimming left V 6 bases short and J 5 bases short, with 8 bases between.

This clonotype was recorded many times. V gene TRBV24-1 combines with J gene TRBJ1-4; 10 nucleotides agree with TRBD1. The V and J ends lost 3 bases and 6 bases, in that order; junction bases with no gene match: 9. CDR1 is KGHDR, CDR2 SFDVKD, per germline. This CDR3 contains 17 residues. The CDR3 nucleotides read TGTGCCACCAGTGATGCGGGACAGGGGTCTAAGGATGAAAAACTGTTTTTT. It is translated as CATSDAGQGSKDEKLFF.